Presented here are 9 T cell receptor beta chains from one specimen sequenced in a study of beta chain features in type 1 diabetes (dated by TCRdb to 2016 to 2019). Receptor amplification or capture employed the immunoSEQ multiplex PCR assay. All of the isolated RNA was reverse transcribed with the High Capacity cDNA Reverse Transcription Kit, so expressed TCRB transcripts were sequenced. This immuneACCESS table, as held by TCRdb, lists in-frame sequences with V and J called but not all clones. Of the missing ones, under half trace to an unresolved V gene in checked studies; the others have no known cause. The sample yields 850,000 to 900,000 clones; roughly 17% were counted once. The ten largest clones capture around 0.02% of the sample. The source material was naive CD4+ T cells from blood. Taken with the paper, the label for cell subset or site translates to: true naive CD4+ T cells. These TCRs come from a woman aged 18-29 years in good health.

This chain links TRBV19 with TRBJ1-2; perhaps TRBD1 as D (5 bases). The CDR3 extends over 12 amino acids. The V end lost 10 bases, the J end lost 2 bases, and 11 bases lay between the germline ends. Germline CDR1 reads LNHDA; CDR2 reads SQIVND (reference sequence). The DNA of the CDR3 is TGTGCCAACCCTCGGGGGAACTATGGCTACACCTTC. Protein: CANPRGNYGYTF.

The chain's CDR3 is CASSLPVAGVRGEQFF. Here the CDR3 DNA reads TGTGCCAGCAGTTTGCCTGTAGCGGGAGTAAGGGGTGAGCAGTTCTTC. The chain recombines TRBV28 with TRBJ2-1, with 9 bases that match TRBD2. The germline V gene has CDR1 MDHEN and CDR2 SYDVKM. The CDR3 is made up of 16 amino acids. The V and J ends lost 3 bases and 9 bases, in that order; junction bases with no gene match: 12.

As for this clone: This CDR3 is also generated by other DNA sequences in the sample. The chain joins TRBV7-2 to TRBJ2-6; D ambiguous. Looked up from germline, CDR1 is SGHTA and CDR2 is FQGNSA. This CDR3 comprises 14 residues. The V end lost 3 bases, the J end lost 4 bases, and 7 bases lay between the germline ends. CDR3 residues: CASSLTSGANVLTF. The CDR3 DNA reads TGTGCCAGCAGCTTGACTTCGGGGGCCAACGTCCTGACTTTC.

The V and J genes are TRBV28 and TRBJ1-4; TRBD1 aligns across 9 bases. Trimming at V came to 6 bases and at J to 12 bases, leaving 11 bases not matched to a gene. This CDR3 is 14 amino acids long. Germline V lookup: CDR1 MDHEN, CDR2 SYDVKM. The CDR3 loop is CASSPLTTGGELFF. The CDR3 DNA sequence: TGTGCCAGCAGCCCACTTACGACAGGGGGAGAACTGTTTTTT.

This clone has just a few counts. The CDR3 reads CASSSGSSGAYEQYF. DNA of the CDR3: TGTGCCAGCAGTTCGGGTTCTAGCGGAGCCTACGAGCAGTACTTC. The V and J genes are TRBV6-6 and TRBJ2-7, with 7 positions matching TRBD2. CDR1 and CDR2 from the germline V gene are MNHNY and SVGAGI (reference sequence). This CDR3 has 15 amino acids. J gave up 2 bases and V 4 bases, and 8 bases lay outside the gene matches.

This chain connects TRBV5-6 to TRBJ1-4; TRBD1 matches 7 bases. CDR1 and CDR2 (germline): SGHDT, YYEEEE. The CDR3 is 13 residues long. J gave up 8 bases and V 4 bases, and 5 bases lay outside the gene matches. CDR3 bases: TGTGCCAGCAGCATCAAGGACAGGGAAAAACTGTTTTTT. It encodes CASSIKDREKLFF.

The CDR3 DNA reads TGTGCCAGCAGAACCGGGACCGACTATGGCTACACCTTC. It encodes CASRTGTDYGYTF. The chain employs TRBV2 and TRBJ1-2; tentatively, D is TRBD1 (5 bases). The CDR3 consists of 13 residues. Germline V gene lookup returns CDR1 SNHLY and CDR2 FYNNEI. Trimming removed 6 bases from V and 3 bases from J, with 11 bases in between. Based on the CDR3 plus reference TRBV2 and TRBJ1-2, the full variable domain is EPEVTQTPSHQVTQMGQEVILRCVPISNHLYFYWYRQILGQKVEFLVSFYNNEISEKSEIFDDQFSVERPDGSNFTLKIRSTKLEDSAMYFCASRTGTDYGYTFGSGTRLTVV.

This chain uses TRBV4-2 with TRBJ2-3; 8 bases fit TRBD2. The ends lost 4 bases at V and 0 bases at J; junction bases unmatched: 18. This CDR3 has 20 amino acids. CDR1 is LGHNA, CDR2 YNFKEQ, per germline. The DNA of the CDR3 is TGTGCCAGCAGCCTACAATGGGAAACTAGCGGCCTCAGGAGCACAGATACGCAGTATTTT. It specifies CASSLQWETSGLRSTDTQYF.

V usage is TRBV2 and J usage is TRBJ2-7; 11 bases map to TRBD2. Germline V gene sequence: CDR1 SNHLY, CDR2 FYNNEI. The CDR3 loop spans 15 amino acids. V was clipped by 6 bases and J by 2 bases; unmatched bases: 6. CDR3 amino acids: CASSAGTSGTYEQYF. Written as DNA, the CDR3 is TGTGCCAGCAGCGCCGGGACTAGCGGTACCTACGAGCAGTACTTC.